The next 20 T cell receptor beta chains were all read from a single sample in a study of immune heterogeneity within non-small cell lung tumors. Template input, which was bulk tumor genomic DNA, totaled 600 ng per sample. Multiple widely separated biopsies were taken from each primary tumor at surgery. Curative surgical treatment was performed in patients who had newly diagnosed, untreated non-small cell lung cancer. Multiplex PCR amplified the TCR beta CDR3 region. Its first round ran for around 10 cycles with 32 V and 13 J primers. TCRdb redid the calling of the multiplex PCR reads with MiXCR, one entry per CDR3 protein. The table lists about 12,000 distinct CDR3 sequences, 22% of them singletons. The sequencing sample was made of lung tumor tissue. The receptor set was obtained from a man aged 55 to 69 with non-small cell lung cancer.

The J gene is TRBJ2-1, the V gene TRBV9; D gene unclear. The CDR3 is made up of 16 amino acids. Per the germline V gene, CDR1 is SGDLS and CDR2 is YYNGEE. Trimming removed 0 bases from V and 0 bases from J, with 10 bases in between. The CDR3 is CASSVERGSSYNEQFF. The DNA of the CDR3 is TGTGCCAGCAGCGTAGAGAGAGGAAGCTCCTACAATGAGCAGTTCTTC.

By its share, this clonotype is medium-sized. The chain links TRBV20-1 to TRBJ2-1, with D perhaps TRBD1 (6 bases). Germline loops: CDR1 DFQATT, CDR2 SNEGSKA (reference sequence). The CDR3 contains 14 residues. Trimming left V 5 bases short and J 5 bases short, with 16 bases between. This CDR3 is CSAPGTRRDNEQFF. DNA for the CDR3: TGCAGTGCTCCCGGGACACGGAGAGACAATGAGCAGTTCTTC.

V gene TRBV18 combines with J gene TRBJ1-1; 10 bases are shared with TRBD1. V gave up 4 bases and J gave up 3 bases; unmatched junction bases: 2. The CDR3 extends over 14 amino acids. Looked up from germline, CDR1 is KGHSH and CDR2 is LQKENI. As DNA, the CDR3 is TGTGCCAGCTCACTGGACAGGGGGGACACTGAAGCTTTCTTT. Its translation: CASSLDRGDTEAFF.

V and J are TRBV11-2 and TRBJ2-2; 10 bases fit TRBD2. Germline CDR1 and CDR2: SGHAT and FQNNGV. J lost 7 bases, V lost 2 bases, and 7 bases had no gene match. This CDR3 spans 16 amino acids. CDR3 in amino acids: CASSLQRLAGGGELFF. The CDR3 DNA reads TGTGCCAGCAGCTTACAGCGACTAGCGGGCGGCGGGGAGCTGTTTTTT.

This clonotype was observed a few times. This rearrangement joins TRBV20-1 to TRBJ1-4; D uncertain. The germline CDR1 and CDR2 sequences are DFQATT and SNEGSKA (reference sequence). Trimming took off 0 bases at V and 4 bases at J, with 9 bases between the two ends. CDR3 length equals 14 residues. The CDR3 reads CSARDRKFNEKLFF. CDR3 bases: TGCAGTGCTAGAGATAGGAAGTTTAATGAAAAACTGTTTTTT.

Ten or more counts support this clonotype. The rearrangement uses TRBV15 and TRBJ2-5; 7 bases agree with TRBD2. V gave up 5 bases and J gave up 2 bases; unmatched junction bases: 23. The CDR3 runs 20 residues. Germline CDR1 and CDR2: LNHNV and YYDKDF (reference sequence). CDR3 residues: CATSSAGRLDPSGNQETQYF. In nucleotides, the CDR3 is TGTGCCACCAGCTCTGCAGGCAGGTTGGACCCTAGCGGTAATCAAGAGACCCAGTACTTC.

This clonotype has just a few counts. This chain connects TRBV7-3 to TRBJ2-1; TRBD2 matches at 8 bases. The trim removed 5 bases at V and 6 bases at J, leaving 6 bases unmatched. Germline V CDR1 and CDR2: SGHTA, FQGTGA. This CDR3 spans 14 amino acids. The CDR3 reads CASSPRGGVNEQFF. The CDR3 DNA follows: TGTGCCAGCAGCCCTCGGGGGGGAGTCAATGAGCAGTTCTTC.

Note on this clonotype: Just one base apart from a much larger clone, this may be a read error. V gene TRBV11-2 combines with J gene TRBJ2-7; 7 nucleotides agree with TRBD1. Germline values: CDR1 SGHAT, CDR2 FQNNGV. CDR3 size: 13 residues. Here the CDR3 reads CAISLESRGRQYF. CDR3 sequence (DNA): TGTGCCATCAGCTTAGAATCTAGGGGGCGGCAGTACTTC. The whole variable domain, filled in from reference TRBV11-2 and TRBJ2-7, reads EAGVAQSPRYKIIEKRQSVAFWCNPISGHATLYWYQQILGQGPKLLIQFQNNGVVDDSQLPKDRFSAERLKGVDSTLKIQPAKLEDSAVYLCAISLESRGRQYFGPGTRLTVT.

V and J are TRBV6-2 or TRBV6-3 and TRBJ2-7; a possible D gene is TRBD2 (5 bases). V gave up 3 bases and J gave up 5 bases, with 11 bases separating them. Looked up from germline, CDR1 is MNHEY and CDR2 is SVGEGT. This CDR3 contains 13 residues. The CDR3 DNA is TGTGCCAGCAGTTATAAGGAGGTCAACGAGCAGTACTTC. This codes for CASSYKEVNEQYF.

This clonotype ranks as medium-sized. V gene TRBV6-1 combines with J gene TRBJ2-3, with 7 nucleotides matching TRBD1. This CDR3 has 13 residues. The germline V gene encodes CDR1 MNHNS and CDR2 SASEGT. Losses at the gene ends were 7 bases for V and 5 bases for J; bases not matched to a gene: 6. The CDR3 is CASMVSGGDTQYF. In DNA, the CDR3 is TGTGCCAGCATGGTGTCAGGGGGAGATACGCAGTATTTT.

Sample share makes this clonotype medium-sized. The rearrangement uses TRBV7-6 and TRBJ1-6; D may be TRBD1 (5 bases). Germline-derived CDR1 and CDR2 are SGHVS and FNYEAQ. The CDR3 runs to 14 residues. Trimming stripped 5 bases from V and 6 bases from J, with 11 bases between. CDR3 sequence: CASSQTDFNSPLHF. The CDR3 coding sequence is TGTGCCAGCAGCCAGACAGATTTTAATTCACCCCTCCACTTT.

Sample share makes this clonotype medium-sized. The chain couples TRBV12-3 or TRBV12-4 to TRBJ1-2; TRBD1 aligns across 9 bases. The CDR3 runs to 15 residues. J was trimmed by 4 bases and V by 6 bases; bases with no gene match: 9. For the CDR3, the DNA is TGTGCCAGCAGCCACGGGACAGGGATTTTCTATGGCTACACCTTC. Encoded protein: CASSHGTGIFYGYTF.

This chain joins TRBV5-6 and TRBJ2-3, with no clear D. V shed 0 bases and J shed 6 bases, with 8 bases lying between them. From germline, CDR1 is SGHDT and CDR2 YYEEEE. The CDR3 extends over 13 amino acids. The CDR3 here is CASSLGTDDTQYF. CDR3 DNA: TGTGCCAGCAGCTTGGGGACCGATGATACGCAGTATTTT.

This clonotype is classed as medium-sized (0.01 to 0.1%). This chain links TRBV20-1 with TRBJ2-7; 8 bases agree with TRBD1. Trimming cost V 5 bases and J 2 bases; bases outside gene matches: 11. The V gene's germline CDR1 is DFQATT and CDR2 SNEGSKA (reference sequence). This CDR3 contains 15 residues. CDR3 nucleotide sequence: TGCAGTGCTGGAATAAGACAGGGGTCCACCTACGAGCAGTACTTC. Its protein is CSAGIRQGSTYEQYF.

This clonotype counts as medium-sized. This chain links TRBV11-1 with TRBJ2-2; perhaps TRBD2 as D (5 bases). Looked up from germline, CDR1 is SGHAT and CDR2 is FQDESV (reference sequence). This CDR3 is built from 14 residues. V dropped 8 bases and J dropped 1 base, with 11 bases sitting between them. The DNA for the CDR3 is TGTGCCAGCCGAGGGCTATTGAACACCGGGGAGCTGTTTTTT. Protein: CASRGLLNTGELFF.

There are a few counts of this clonotype. The chain joins TRBV6-2 or TRBV6-3 to TRBJ2-5; D possibly uses TRBD1 or TRBD2 (5 bases each). CDR1 and CDR2 (germline): MNHEY, SVGEGT. V was cut by 2 bases and J by 5 bases, with 15 bases left in between. This CDR3 contains 15 residues. DNA for the CDR3: TGTGCCAGCAGTTACCCACAGGATATAGCGGAGACCCAGTACTTC. Protein: CASSYPQDIAETQYF.

By sample fraction, this clonotype is medium-sized. The CDR3 DNA sequence: TGTGCCAGCAGTTACTCCAGGGGGAGGACCCACGAGCAGTACTTC. Its translation is CASSYSRGRTHEQYF. The chain is built from TRBV6-5 and TRBJ2-7; D might be TRBD1 (7 bases). CDR1 MNHEY and CDR2 SVGAGI come from the germline V gene. The CDR3 covers 15 residues. Trimming took 0 bases from V and 5 from J, leaving 14 bases between them.

The chain couples TRBV4-1 to TRBJ2-3, with 9 positions matching TRBD2. The germline CDR1 and CDR2 sequences are MGHRA and YSYEKL. The length of the CDR3 is 15 residues. V lost 0 bases, J lost 7 bases, and 5 bases stayed unmatched. Written as DNA, the CDR3 is TGCGCCAGCAGCCAAGAAGCAGCGGGAGGCTATACGCAGTATTTT. Protein: CASSQEAAGGYTQYF.

By share, this clonotype ranks as medium-sized (0.01 to 0.1%). V and J are TRBV20-1 and TRBJ1-2; D is possibly TRBD1 (5 bases). V lost 0 bases, J lost 5 bases, and 16 bases lay in between. Germline V gene data show CDR1 as DFQATT and CDR2 as SNEGSKA (reference sequence). CDR3 length equals 15 residues. The CDR3, as DNA: TGCAGTGCTAGAGATATGGGACGGGGCGATTATGGCTACACCTTC. Amino acid sequence: CSARDMGRGDYGYTF.

The chain uses TRBV11-3 and TRBJ2-4; 11 bases align to TRBD2. With 5 bases clipped from V and 8 bases from J, the junction kept 8 bases outside the gene matches. The CDR3 is made up of 15 amino acids. Germline values: CDR1 SGHNT, CDR2 YENEEA. CDR3 in amino acids: CASSISGGGWDIQYF. The CDR3 bases are TGTGCCAGCAGCATTAGCGGGGGGGGGTGGGACATTCAGTACTTC.